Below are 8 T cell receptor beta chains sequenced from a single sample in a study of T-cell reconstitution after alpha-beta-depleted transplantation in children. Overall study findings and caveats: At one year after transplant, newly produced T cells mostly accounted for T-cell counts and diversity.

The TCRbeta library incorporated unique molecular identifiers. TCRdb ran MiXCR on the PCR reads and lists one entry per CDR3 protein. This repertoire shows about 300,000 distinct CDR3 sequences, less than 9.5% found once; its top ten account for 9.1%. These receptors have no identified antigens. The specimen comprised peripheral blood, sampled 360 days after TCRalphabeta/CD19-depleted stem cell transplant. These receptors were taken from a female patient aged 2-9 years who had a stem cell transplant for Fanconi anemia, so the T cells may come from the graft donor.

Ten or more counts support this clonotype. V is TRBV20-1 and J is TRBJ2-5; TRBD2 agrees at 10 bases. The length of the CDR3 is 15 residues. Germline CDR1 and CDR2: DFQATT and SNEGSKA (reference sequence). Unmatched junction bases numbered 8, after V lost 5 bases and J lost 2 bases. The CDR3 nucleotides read TGCAGTGCTTGCCCACTAGCGGGGACACAAGAGACCCAGTACTTC. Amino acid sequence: CSACPLAGTQETQYF.

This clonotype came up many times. CDR3 bases: TGTGCCAGCGCACAAAGGATGGGGACTAGTTCTTACGAGCAGTACTTC. Its translation: CASAQRMGTSSYEQYF. The gene calls are TRBV11-2 and TRBJ2-7, with 8 positions matching TRBD2. V lost 8 bases to trimming and J lost 4 bases; unmatched junction nucleotides: 16. The germline CDR1 and CDR2 sequences are SGHAT and FQNNGV. This CDR3 spans 16 amino acids.

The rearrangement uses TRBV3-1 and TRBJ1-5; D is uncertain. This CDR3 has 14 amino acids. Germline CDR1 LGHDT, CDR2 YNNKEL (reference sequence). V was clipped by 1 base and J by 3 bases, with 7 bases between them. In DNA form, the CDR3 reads TGTGCCAGCAGCCAAGGATACAACAATCAGCCCCAGCATTTT. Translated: CASSQGYNNQPQHF.

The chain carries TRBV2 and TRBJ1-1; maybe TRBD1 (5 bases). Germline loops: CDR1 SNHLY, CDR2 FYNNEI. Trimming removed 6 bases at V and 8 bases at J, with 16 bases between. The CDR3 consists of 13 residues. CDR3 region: CASRPQGASEAFF. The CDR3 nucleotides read TGTGCCAGCAGACCCCAGGGTGCTAGCGAAGCTTTCTTT.

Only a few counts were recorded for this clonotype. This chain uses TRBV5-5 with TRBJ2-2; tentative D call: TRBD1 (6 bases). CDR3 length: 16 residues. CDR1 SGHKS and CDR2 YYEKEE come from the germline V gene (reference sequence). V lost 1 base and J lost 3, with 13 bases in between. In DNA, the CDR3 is TGTGCCAGCAGCTTGAGTCAGGGGCGCCACACCGGGGAGCTGTTTTTT. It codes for CASSLSQGRHTGELFF.

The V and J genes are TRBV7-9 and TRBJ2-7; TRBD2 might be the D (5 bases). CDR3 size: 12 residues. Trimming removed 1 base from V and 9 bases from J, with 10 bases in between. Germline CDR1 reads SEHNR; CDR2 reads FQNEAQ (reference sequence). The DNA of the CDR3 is TGTGCCAGCAGCTTAGACCCCCGGGGGCAGTACTTC. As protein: CASSLDPRGQYF.

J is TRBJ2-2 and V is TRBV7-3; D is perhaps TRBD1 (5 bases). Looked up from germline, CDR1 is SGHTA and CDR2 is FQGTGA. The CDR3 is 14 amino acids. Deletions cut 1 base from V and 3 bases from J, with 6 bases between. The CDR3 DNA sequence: TGTGCCAGCAGCTTAAGCAGGGACACCGGGGAGCTGTTTTTT. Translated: CASSLSRDTGELFF.

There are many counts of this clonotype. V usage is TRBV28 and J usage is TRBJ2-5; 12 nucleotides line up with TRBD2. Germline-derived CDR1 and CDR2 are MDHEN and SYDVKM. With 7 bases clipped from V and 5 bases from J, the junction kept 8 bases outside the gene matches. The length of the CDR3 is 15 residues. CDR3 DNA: TGTGCCAGCACCCGACCGGGACTAGCGGGTGAGACCCAGTACTTC. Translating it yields CASTRPGLAGETQYF. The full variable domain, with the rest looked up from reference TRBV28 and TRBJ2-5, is DVKVTQSSRYLVKRTGEKVFLECVQDMDHENMFWYRQDPGLGLRLIYFSYDVKMKEKGDIPEGYSVSREKKERFSLILESASTNQTSMYLCASTRPGLAGETQYFGPGTRLLVL.